The 26 T cell receptor beta chains listed next were all sequenced from one sample in a study of cytomegalovirus exposure and HLA in healthy donors. Some clones are missing from TCRdb's copy, which holds only in-frame ones; the method was immunoSEQ multiplex PCR. The sample lists around 170,000 clones, 88% occurring once. Sequencing input: PBMCs. The receptors stem from a man between 18 and 35 years old in good health and CMV-seronegative.

The J gene is TRBJ2-5, the V gene TRBV5-1; 9 positions agree with TRBD2. V shed 3 bases, J shed 5 bases, and the junction held 11 bases outside the gene matches. Germline CDR1 is SGHRS and CDR2 is YFSETQ. The CDR3 has 16 amino acids. Here the CDR3 reads CASSSLAGFPGETQYF. CDR3 nucleotide sequence: TGCGCCAGCAGCTCGCTAGCGGGGTTCCCGGGGGAGACCCAGTACTTC.

This clone was seen a few times. The chain's CDR3 is CATSRESGPNLIAFF. DNA of the CDR3: TGTGCCACCAGCAGAGAATCAGGGCCAAACCTTATAGCTTTCTTT. The V gene is TRBV15, the J gene TRBJ1-1; the D gene is possibly TRBD1 (5 bases). V lost 0 bases and J 10 bases, leaving 18 bases between the germline ends. The CDR3 is 15 residues long. Germline values: CDR1 LNHNV, CDR2 YYDKDF (reference sequence).

The rearrangement joins TRBV11-1 to TRBJ2-7; D gene uncertain. V lost 2 bases, J lost 11 bases, and 16 bases lay in between. Germline V gene sequence: CDR1 SGHAT, CDR2 FQDESV (reference sequence). The CDR3 spans 13 residues. In DNA form, the CDR3 reads TGTGCCAGCAGCTTACAAGCTCCTGCTAGAGAGTACTTC. Encoded protein: CASSLQAPAREYF. The variable domain in full, completed from reference TRBV11-1 and TRBJ2-7, reads EAEVAQSPRYKITEKSQAVAFWCDPISGHATLYWYRQILGQGPELLVQFQDESVVDDSQLPKDRFSAERLKGVDSTLKIQPAELGDSAMYLCASSLQAPAREYFGPGTRLTVT.

This rearrangement joins TRBV18 to TRBJ2-7, with TRBD2 matching 11 bases. CDR1 KGHSH and CDR2 LQKENI come from the germline V gene. Trimming cost V 4 bases and J 3 bases; bases outside gene matches: 2. This CDR3 region has 14 residues. The chain's CDR3 is CASSLLAGGYEQYV. CDR3 coding DNA: TGTGCCAGCTCACTCCTAGCGGGGGGCTACGAGCAGTACGTC.

This chain connects TRBV16 to TRBJ2-5; D may be TRBD1 (6 bases). Looked up from germline, CDR1 is KGHSY and CDR2 is FQNENV. V lost 4 bases and J 2 bases, leaving 8 bases between the germline ends. The CDR3 loop spans 13 amino acids. The CDR3: CASSPQGQETQYF. CDR3 bases: TGTGCCAGCAGCCCACAGGGACAAGAGACCCAGTACTTC.

The gene calls are TRBV28 and TRBJ2-1; 7 nucleotides match TRBD2. Losses at the gene ends were 4 bases for V and 6 bases for J; bases not matched to a gene: 6. Germline V CDR1 and CDR2: MDHEN, SYDVKM. This CDR3 comprises 14 residues. DNA for the CDR3: TGTGCCAGCAGTTCGGGAGGTGGTTTCAATGAGCAGTTCTTC. Translation gives CASSSGGGFNEQFF.

The chain carries TRBV28 and TRBJ1-3, with D tentatively TRBD1 (5 bases). Trimming removed 5 bases from V and 0 bases from J, with 8 bases in between. This CDR3 contains 14 residues. CDR1 MDHEN and CDR2 SYDVKM come from the germline V gene. Written as DNA, the CDR3 is TGTGCCAGCAGTGACAGTACCTCTGGAAACACCATATATTTT. Translating gives CASSDSTSGNTIYF.

This chain connects TRBV19 to TRBJ2-5; TRBD2 is a possible D gene (6 bases). The V gene lost 0 bases and the J gene lost 9 bases, with 8 bases spanning the gap. CDR1 is LNHDA, CDR2 SQIVND, per germline (reference sequence). The CDR3 covers 12 residues. CDR3 residues: CASSIDAGPQYF. CDR3 nucleotides: TGTGCCAGTAGTATAGATGCGGGGCCCCAGTACTTC.

The chain links TRBV10-3 to TRBJ1-1, with no clear D. Deletions cut 5 bases from V and 8 bases from J, with 9 bases between. The CDR3 has 11 amino acids. Germline lookup yields CDR1 ENHRY and CDR2 SYGVKD. The CDR3 coding sequence is TGTGCCATCAGTTCGGGAAGAGAAGCTTTCTTT. Its translation is CAISSGREAFF.

The V and J genes are TRBV19 and TRBJ1-5; the match to TRBD1 covers 8 bases. Unmatched junction bases numbered 6, after V lost 2 bases and J lost 0 bases. The CDR3 consists of 17 residues. The germline V gene has CDR1 LNHDA and CDR2 SQIVND (reference sequence). The CDR3 spells CASSISPGQGSNQPQHF. DNA for the CDR3: TGTGCCAGTAGTATATCTCCCGGACAGGGTAGCAATCAGCCCCAGCATTTT.

The CDR3 spells CASSSPGLADYEQYF. The CDR3 nucleotides are TGTGCCAGCAGTTCGCCGGGACTAGCGGACTACGAGCAGTACTTC. The chain couples TRBV27 to TRBJ2-7; 11 nucleotides line up with TRBD2. Trimming at V came to 4 bases and at J to 3 bases, leaving 5 bases not matched to a gene. Germline assignment: CDR1 MNHEY and CDR2 SMNVEV (reference sequence). CDR3 length: 15 amino acids.

The chain uses TRBV28 and TRBJ2-7; 7 nucleotides line up with TRBD1. Trimming removed 3 bases from V and 7 bases from J; junction bases left unmatched: 9. Germline CDR1 MDHEN, CDR2 SYDVKM. The CDR3 has 14 amino acids. CDR3 in amino acids: CASSFRGPRNEQYV. The CDR3 DNA sequence: TGTGCCAGCAGTTTTAGGGGGCCTCGGAATGAGCAGTACGTC.

This rearrangement joins TRBV6-5 to TRBJ2-7, with 9 bases matching TRBD1. From germline, CDR1 is MNHEY and CDR2 SVGAGI. V was clipped by 0 bases and J by 2 bases; unmatched bases: 5. There are 16 residues in the CDR3. The CDR3 here is CASSYSGTGFAYEQYF. Here the CDR3 DNA reads TGTGCCAGCAGTTACTCGGGGACAGGGTTCGCCTACGAGCAGTACTTC.

This chain links TRBV7-2 with TRBJ2-1, with a possible D match to TRBD1 (5 bases). Germline V lookup: CDR1 SGHTA, CDR2 FQGNSA. The germline V and J ends were trimmed by 5 bases and 10 bases, with 12 bases remaining between them. CDR3 length: 12 amino acids. The chain's CDR3 is CASSPLRTEQFF. As DNA, the CDR3 is TGTGCCAGCAGCCCCCTGCGGACAGAGCAGTTCTTC. Combining the CDR3 with reference TRBV7-2 and TRBJ2-1 gives the whole variable domain GAGVSQSPSNKVTEKGKDVELRCDPISGHTALYWYRQSLGQGLEFLIYFQGNSAPDKSGLPSDRFSAERTGGSVSTLTIQRTQQEDSAVYLCASSPLRTEQFFGPGTRLTVL.

This sequence joins TRBV7-8 and TRBJ1-2, with 8 bases identical to TRBD1. The germline gives CDR1 SGHVS, CDR2 FQNEAQ. Trimming removed 1 base from V and 8 bases from J; junction bases left unmatched: 9. The CDR3 consists of 15 residues. CDR3 in amino acids: CASSLELGTGWGYTF. Written as DNA, the CDR3 is TGTGCCAGCAGCTTAGAGTTGGGGACAGGATGGGGCTACACCTTC.

The gene calls are TRBV6-1 and TRBJ1-6, with 8 bases aligning to TRBD1. With 4 bases clipped from V and 7 bases from J, the junction kept 6 bases outside the gene matches. The CDR3 covers 15 residues. Germline CDR1 reads MNHNS; CDR2 reads SASEGT. The CDR3 nucleotides read TGTGCCAGCAGTGCTGCGGACAGGGAAAATTCACCCCTCCACTTT. Translated: CASSAADRENSPLHF.

The chain carries TRBV5-1 and TRBJ1-1, with 9 nucleotides matching TRBD1. CDR1 is SGHRS and CDR2 is YFSETQ in the germline V gene. The length of the CDR3 is 18 residues. Germline trimming cut 4 bases from V and 0 bases from J; bases unmatched to any gene: 13. CDR3 loop: CASSRAGQGVLVNTEAFF. DNA for the CDR3: TGCGCCAGCAGCCGCGCGGGACAGGGTGTTTTAGTGAACACTGAAGCTTTCTTT.

The V gene is TRBV10-2, the J gene TRBJ2-7, with TRBD1 matching over 9 bases. Germline V gene data show CDR1 as WSHSY and CDR2 as SAAADI. The CDR3 covers 18 residues. V trimming: 0 bases; J trimming: 0 bases; junction bases outside the gene matches: 9. The CDR3 nucleotides read TGCGCCAGCAGTGAGTCACCTGGGGGACAGGGAAACTCCTACGAGCAGTACTTC. Encoded protein: CASSESPGGQGNSYEQYF.

The V call is TRBV21-1, the J call TRBJ2-7; TRBD1 was called by the table and not checked on the DNA. TRBV21-1 is reported as a pseudogene. This CDR3 contains 13 residues. The CDR3 DNA follows: TGTGCCAGCAGCAAGGGGCATATGTACGAGCAGTACGTC. Translation gives CASSKGHMYEQYV.

The chain is built from TRBV5-1 and TRBJ2-1, with TRBD2 matching over 15 bases. The J segment lost 10 bases and the V segment lost 5 bases, leaving 4 bases of the junction unmatched. Germline V gene lookup returns CDR1 SGHRS and CDR2 YFSETQ. This CDR3 comprises 14 residues. This CDR3 reads CASRGLAGGREQFF. The DNA for the CDR3 is TGCGCCAGCAGAGGACTAGCGGGAGGGCGGGAGCAGTTCTTC.

V gene TRBV6-5 combines with J gene TRBJ2-2; a weak D match, TRBD2 (5 bases). The CDR3 length is 14 residues. Germline values: CDR1 MNHEY, CDR2 SVGAGI. V was pared by 2 bases and J by 8 bases, with 12 bases between. In nucleotides, the CDR3 is TGTGCCAGCAGTTACAGCGGCAGACTGGGGGAGCTGTTTTTT. Its translation: CASSYSGRLGELFF.

This chain links TRBV5-1 with TRBJ2-7; D is ambiguous. CDR1 and CDR2 (germline): SGHRS, YFSETQ. V was shortened by 0 bases and J by 5 bases, with 6 bases between the two germline ends. This CDR3 is built from 12 residues. The CDR3 DNA sequence: TGCGCCAGCAGCTTGGTAGAAGACGAGCAGTACTTC. Encoded protein: CASSLVEDEQYF.

In its sample, this clone was seen once. The chain joins TRBV29-1 to TRBJ2-5, with 15 bases that match TRBD2. Germline V gene data show CDR1 as SQVTM and CDR2 as ANQGSEA. This CDR3 has 15 amino acids. V was clipped by 6 bases and J by 5 bases; unmatched bases: 7. CDR3 DNA sequence: TGCAGCGTCCGGGGACTAGCGGGGGGTCTGGAGACCCAGTACTTC. It codes for CSVRGLAGGLETQYF.

The chain uses TRBV27 and TRBJ2-1; 10 nucleotides agree with TRBD1. Germline CDR1 reads MNHEY; CDR2 reads SMNVEV (reference sequence). The CDR3 loop spans 18 amino acids. V dropped 5 bases and J dropped 3; count of bases not matched to a gene: 13. CDR3 sequence reads: CASSLRDRGPTFYNEQFF. In DNA form, the CDR3 reads TGTGCCAGCAGTCTCCGGGACAGGGGCCCGACTTTCTACAATGAGCAGTTCTTC.

This chain uses TRBV7-2 with TRBJ1-1, with D hard to call. The CDR3 spans 13 residues. V was trimmed by 2 bases and J by 6 bases, leaving 10 bases between them. CDR1 is SGHTA, CDR2 FQGNSA, per germline. The DNA of the CDR3 is TGTGCCAGCAGCTTACCGGTCGCCGCTGAAGCTTTCTTT. Translating it yields CASSLPVAAEAFF.

The J gene is TRBJ1-1, the V gene TRBV10-3; D is perhaps TRBD1 (6 bases). The CDR3 is 14 residues long. Germline CDR1 ENHRY, CDR2 SYGVKD. V gave up 3 bases and J gave up 6 bases, with 14 bases separating them. As DNA, the CDR3 is TGTGCCATCAGTGATACCACAGGGTCGGCTGAAGCTTTCTTT. Amino acids: CAISDTTGSAEAFF.